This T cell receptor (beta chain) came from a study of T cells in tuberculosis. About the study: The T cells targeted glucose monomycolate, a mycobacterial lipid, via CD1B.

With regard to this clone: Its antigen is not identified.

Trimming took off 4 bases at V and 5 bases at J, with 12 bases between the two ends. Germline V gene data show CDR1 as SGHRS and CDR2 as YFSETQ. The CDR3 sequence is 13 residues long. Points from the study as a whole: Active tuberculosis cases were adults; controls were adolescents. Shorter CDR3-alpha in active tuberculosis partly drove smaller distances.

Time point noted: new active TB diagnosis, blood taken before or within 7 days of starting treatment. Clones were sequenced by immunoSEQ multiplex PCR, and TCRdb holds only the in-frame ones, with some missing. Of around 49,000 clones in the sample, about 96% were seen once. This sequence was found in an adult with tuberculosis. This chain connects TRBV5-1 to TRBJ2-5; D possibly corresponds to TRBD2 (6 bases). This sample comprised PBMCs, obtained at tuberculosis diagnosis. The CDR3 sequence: CASSRGYRETQYF. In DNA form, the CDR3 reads TGCGCCAGCAGCCGGGGGTACCGCGAGACCCAGTACTTC.